These 18 T cell receptor beta chains originate from one sample sequenced in a study of beta chain features in type 1 diabetes. Isolated RNA was reverse transcribed in full, so expressed TCRB transcripts were sequenced. This table comes from immunoSEQ multiplex PCR, and its TCRdb copy is limited to in-frame clones, with some not included. The profile shows about 44,000 clones, about half of them singletons. Sequenced input: Tregs from blood. The receptors were sampled from a woman younger than 35 in good health.

V is TRBV7-9 and J is TRBJ2-1; 12 bases map to TRBD2. This CDR3 spans 16 amino acids. Germline V gives CDR1 SEHNR, CDR2 FQNEAQ (reference sequence). J was trimmed by 3 bases and V by 5 bases; bases with no gene match: 5. Here the CDR3 reads CASSGRTSGIYNEQFF. The CDR3 nucleotides read TGTGCCAGCAGCGGTCGGACTAGCGGGATCTACAATGAGCAGTTCTTC.

The chain employs TRBV29-1 and TRBJ2-1; the match to TRBD2 covers 12 bases. The CDR3 extends over 14 amino acids. V was clipped by 6 bases and J by 9 bases; unmatched bases: 9. Germline CDR1 and CDR2: SQVTM and ANQGSEA. CDR3 residues: CSVPSGRASGEQFF. CDR3 nucleotide sequence: TGCAGCGTCCCTAGCGGGAGGGCCTCCGGTGAGCAGTTCTTC.

This clone was picked up a small number of times. V is TRBV6-5 and J is TRBJ2-2; 7 bases map to TRBD2. Per the germline V gene, CDR1 is MNHEY and CDR2 is SVGAGI. The CDR3 contains 15 residues. J gave up 6 bases and V 2 bases, and 6 bases lay outside the gene matches. CDR3 residues: CASSYPSRGAGELFF. The DNA for the CDR3 is TGTGCCAGCAGTTACCCCTCACGGGGGGCCGGGGAGCTGTTTTTT.

The gene calls are TRBV7-9 and TRBJ1-2, with 9 positions matching TRBD1. The CDR3 is 13 amino acids. The V segment lost 2 bases and the J segment 6 bases; nucleotides outside the gene matches: 1. CDR1 is SEHNR, CDR2 FQNEAQ, per germline (reference sequence). The CDR3 coding sequence is TGTGCCAGCAGCTTATGGGACAGGGATGGCTACACCTTC. Amino acid sequence: CASSLWDRDGYTF.

V gene TRBV19 combines with J gene TRBJ2-1, with a possible D match to TRBD2 (6 bases). Trimming stripped 10 bases from V and 0 bases from J, with 13 bases between. The CDR3 consists of 14 residues. Germline CDR1 is LNHDA and CDR2 is SQIVND (reference sequence). CDR3 sequence reads: CATAFGSSYNEQFF. CDR3 sequence (DNA): TGTGCCACTGCCTTCGGGAGCTCCTACAATGAGCAGTTCTTC.

The rearrangement joins TRBV5-1 to TRBJ1-5, with a tentative D call TRBD1 (6 bases). Trimming removed 0 bases at V and 5 bases at J, with 12 bases between. This CDR3 is 15 amino acids long. Germline lookup yields CDR1 SGHRS and CDR2 YFSETQ. The chain's CDR3 is CASSLGGTGYQPQHF. In nucleotides, the CDR3 is TGCGCCAGCAGCTTGGGCGGTACAGGGTATCAGCCCCAGCATTTT.

This clone was found a few times. The CDR3 coding sequence is TGTGCCAGCAGCGGAGTGGGACTAGCGGCCACCCCCACAGATACGCAGTATTTT. Translation: CASSGVGLAATPTDTQYF. The V gene is TRBV7-2, the J gene TRBJ2-3; 11 bases line up with TRBD2. CDR1 and CDR2 from the germline V gene are SGHTA and FQGNSA. The ends lost 5 bases at V and 2 bases at J; junction bases unmatched: 12. The length of the CDR3 is 18 residues.

CDR3 nucleotide sequence: TGTGCCAGCTCACCCGGCCAAGAGACCCAGTACTTC. It yields the protein CASSPGQETQYF. J is TRBJ2-5 and V is TRBV18; unclear D gene. The V gene lost 3 bases and the J gene lost 1 base, with 3 bases spanning the gap. This CDR3 has 12 residues. The germline V gene has CDR1 KGHSH and CDR2 LQKENI.

The chain uses TRBV5-6 and TRBJ1-1; D might be TRBD1 (6 bases). This CDR3 spans 13 amino acids. Deletions cut 3 bases from V and 0 bases from J, with 6 bases between. From germline, CDR1 is SGHDT and CDR2 YYEEEE. CDR3 in amino acids: CASSWDMNTEAFF. The CDR3 DNA sequence: TGTGCCAGCAGCTGGGACATGAACACTGAAGCTTTCTTT.

This clone was found a few times. This rearrangement joins TRBV27 to TRBJ2-2; D remains unclear. V lost 0 bases to trimming and J lost 4 bases, with 9 bases between them. The CDR3 is made up of 15 amino acids. Germline values: CDR1 MNHEY, CDR2 SMNVEV (reference sequence). DNA of the CDR3: TGTGCCAGCAGTTTATCGGGCTCAGTCACCGGGGAGCTGTTTTTT. This sequence encodes CASSLSGSVTGELFF.

This clone was seen a handful of times. This chain connects TRBV4-2 to TRBJ2-1, with 9 bases aligning to TRBD2. Germline trimming cut 0 bases from V and 0 bases from J; bases unmatched to any gene: 12. Germline V gene data show CDR1 as LGHNA and CDR2 as YNFKEQ. The CDR3 runs to 20 residues. CDR3 nucleotides: TGTGCCAGCAGCCAAGATTTTGGGCTAGCGGGACTTAGCTCCTACAATGAGCAGTTCTTC. Translating it yields CASSQDFGLAGLSSYNEQFF.

The CDR3 coding sequence is TGCGCCAGCAGCCCTGACATGAACACTGAAGCTTTCTTT. It translates to CASSPDMNTEAFF. The chain employs TRBV5-1 and TRBJ1-1; no clear D. CDR1 and CDR2 from the germline V gene are SGHRS and YFSETQ. The V gene lost 4 bases and the J gene lost 0 bases, with 7 bases spanning the gap. CDR3 length: 13 residues.

This clone was observed a few times. The chain employs TRBV5-1 and TRBJ1-5; 7 nucleotides align to TRBD1. After removal of 0 bases from V and 3 bases from J, the junction contained 3 bases not matched to a gene. The germline V gene encodes CDR1 SGHRS and CDR2 YFSETQ. CDR3 length: 15 residues. The CDR3, as DNA: TGCGCCAGCAGCTTGGACAGGGGAGACAATCAGCCCCAGCATTTT. It yields the protein CASSLDRGDNQPQHF.

The chain joins TRBV11-2 to TRBJ1-1; D gene unclear. With 1 base removed from V and 3 bases from J, the gap between germline ends came to 3 bases. CDR3 length: 12 residues. Germline CDR1 SGHAT, CDR2 FQNNGV. The DNA for the CDR3 is TGTGCCAGCAGCTTAGCATACACTGAAGCTTTCTTT. Protein: CASSLAYTEAFF.

V is TRBV7-9 and J is TRBJ2-1; tentatively, D is TRBD2 (6 bases). The CDR3 runs to 15 residues. Trimming shortened V by 4 bases and J by 2 bases, and 12 bases separated the two germline ends. Per the germline V gene, CDR1 is SEHNR and CDR2 is FQNEAQ (reference sequence). The CDR3 sequence: CASSYPGLTYNEQFF. Here the CDR3 DNA reads TGTGCCAGCAGCTATCCGGGACTCACCTACAATGAGCAGTTCTTC.

This clone came up a few times. The chain combines TRBV7-2 with TRBJ2-7; tentative D call: TRBD2 (6 bases). The V gene lost 5 bases and the J gene lost 1 base, with 21 bases spanning the gap. This CDR3 is built from 17 residues. Germline CDR1 SGHTA, CDR2 FQGNSA. CDR3 bases: TGTGCCAGCAGCCCAAAAACCAGGCGGGGAACTTCCTACGAGCAGTACTTC. Protein: CASSPKTRRGTSYEQYF.

V gene TRBV30 combines with J gene TRBJ2-1, with 7 bases matching TRBD2. This CDR3 spans 15 amino acids. In germline, CDR1 is GTSNPN, CDR2 SVGIG (reference sequence). The ends lost 7 bases at V and 0 bases at J; junction bases unmatched: 9. CDR3 region: CASQLTGGSYNEQFF. CDR3 in DNA: TGTGCCTCACAGTTAACGGGAGGCTCCTACAATGAGCAGTTCTTC.

The chain couples TRBV6-5 to TRBJ2-5; D is ambiguous. V shed 0 bases and J shed 2 bases, with 4 bases lying between them. The length of the CDR3 is 13 residues. The V gene's germline CDR1 is MNHEY and CDR2 SVGAGI. CDR3 sequence (DNA): TGTGCCAGCAGTTACTCGAGACAAGAGACCCAGTACTTC. This translates into CASSYSRQETQYF.